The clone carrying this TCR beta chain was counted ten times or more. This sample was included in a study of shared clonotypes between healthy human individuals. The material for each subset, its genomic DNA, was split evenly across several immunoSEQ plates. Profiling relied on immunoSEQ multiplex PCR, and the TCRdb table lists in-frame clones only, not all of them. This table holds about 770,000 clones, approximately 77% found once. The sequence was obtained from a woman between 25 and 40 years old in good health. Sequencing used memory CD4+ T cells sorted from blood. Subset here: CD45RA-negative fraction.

CDR3 sequence: CASSLDRSQPQHF. In DNA, the CDR3 is TGCGCCAGCAGCTTGGACAGGAGTCAGCCCCAGCATTTT. This chain joins TRBV5-1 and TRBJ1-5, with D tentatively TRBD1 (5 bases). The CDR3 contains 13 residues. Germline V CDR1 and CDR2: SGHRS, YFSETQ. V lost 0 bases and J 6 bases, leaving 7 bases between the germline ends.